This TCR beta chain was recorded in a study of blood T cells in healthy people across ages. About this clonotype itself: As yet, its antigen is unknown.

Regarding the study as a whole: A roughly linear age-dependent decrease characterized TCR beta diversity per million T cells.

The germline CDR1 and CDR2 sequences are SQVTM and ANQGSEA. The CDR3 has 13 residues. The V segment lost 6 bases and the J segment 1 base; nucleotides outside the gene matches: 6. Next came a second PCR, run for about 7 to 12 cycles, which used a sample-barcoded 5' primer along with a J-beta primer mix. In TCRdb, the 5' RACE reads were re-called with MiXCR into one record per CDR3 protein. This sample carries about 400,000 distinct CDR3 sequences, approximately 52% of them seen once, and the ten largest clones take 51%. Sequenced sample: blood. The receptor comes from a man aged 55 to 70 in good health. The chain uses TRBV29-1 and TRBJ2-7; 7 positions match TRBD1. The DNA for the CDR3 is TGCAGCGTCGAGAGACAGGGTTCCTACGAGCAGTACTTC. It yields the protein CSVERQGSYEQYF.